This paragraph reports one T cell receptor (beta chain). The data originate from a study of T cells in Graves' hyperthyroidism and ophthalmopathy. Enrolled ophthalmopathy patients presented with a Clinical Activity Score of at least 3, a NOSPECS grade of at least 4, and disease duration under 3 months. Template material for amplifying TCR beta CDR3 regions consisted of RNA transcripts. HTBI primers drove first-round RT-PCR of the TCR CDR3. TCRdb re-called the multiplex PCR reads with MiXCR, one entry per CDR3 protein. The sample lists some 490,000 distinct CDR3 sequences, about 16% seen once, with over 25% in the top ten. Specimen: blood. The TCR was taken from a woman aged 25 to 39 with Graves' ophthalmopathy.

Here the CDR3 reads CASSEYGTGVLGQPQHF. DNA for the CDR3: TGTGCCAGCAGTGAATACGGGACAGGGGTTCTCGGTCAGCCCCAGCATTTT. The rearrangement uses TRBV2 and TRBJ1-5; 10 bases align to TRBD1. The CDR3 contains 17 residues. Germline V lookup: CDR1 SNHLY, CDR2 FYNNEI. V lost 2 bases and J lost 6; bases outside the gene matches: 10.